This TCR beta chain was retrieved from a study of cytomegalovirus exposure and HLA in healthy donors. Amplification used 60 Vbeta primers and 13 Jbeta primers. Clones were sequenced by immunoSEQ multiplex PCR, and TCRdb holds only the in-frame ones, with some missing. In the table there are approximately 150,000 clones, roughly 80% of which are singletons. Germline V gene data show CDR1 as MNHNS and CDR2 as SASEGT. This CDR3 has 15 residues. V lost 4 bases and J 0 bases, leaving 12 bases between the germline ends. Only a few counts were recorded for this clone. This chain uses TRBV6-1 with TRBJ1-1; D is possibly TRBD1 (6 bases). Sequencing input: PBMCs. The clonotype originates from a female donor in good health and CMV-seronegative. CDR3 amino acids: CASSVGTTMNTEAFF. CDR3 DNA: TGTGCCAGCAGTGTCGGGACAACTATGAACACTGAAGCTTTCTTT.